The source of this TCR beta chain is a study of PD-L1 blockade in urothelial cancer (TCRdb year 2017). Background for the entire study: Twenty-five of 29 patients were males with bladder-origin urothelial cancer, and about two thirds of the roughly 30 reported a prior smoking history. Patients had an ECOG performance status of 0 or 1 and had received between 0 and 3 prior chemotherapy regimens. An exploratory multi-omic analysis was conducted of the somatic, immune and clinical correlates of response to PD-L1 blockade with atezolizumab in urothelial cancer. Durable clinical benefit was defined as a progression-free survival longer than 6 months, and TCR features were additionally tested against progression-free survival and overall survival. Several patients reached durable clinical benefit, while 15 to 25 patients did not. Pretreatment tumor samples and matched peripheral blood, collected serially before and after atezolizumab treatment, underwent TCR sequencing. Blood samples were analyzed at 3 weeks after treatment start (second dose) and at 6 weeks after treatment start. Blood samples yielded a median of roughly 140,000 T cells and some 80,000 unique TCRs, with median clonality 0.080. In the same patients, whole exome sequencing and RNA sequencing of pretreatment tumors were performed in addition to TCR sequencing. Pretreatment blood TCR-seq was available for nearly 30 patients, at least one posttreatment blood collection was obtained for 24 patients, and tumor TCR-seq was available for 24 patients. Summary of the overall study and its limitations: Because of the small sample size (n of about 30) and the many exploratory analyses performed, the results are intended to be regarded as hypothesis-generating. At 3 weeks after the start of treatment, tumor-associated TCR clones in peripheral blood had expanded more in patients with durable benefit (n of about 22, p = 0.022). A pretreatment peripheral blood TCR clonality below the median was linked to improved progression-free and overall survival.

To estimate absolute template abundance from read counts, synthetic TCR analog templates were spiked into each PCR. TCRbeta CDR3 regions were amplified from genomic DNA with bias-controlled V and J gene primers using the immunoSEQ assay. Rearranged TCRbeta segments were sequenced at approximately 20X coverage. On the study's bioinformatics: Clustering was used to correct sequencing errors, and CDR3s were annotated against IMGT so that V, D and J genes could be assigned. Only productive TCRbeta rearrangements were used in downstream analyses, excluding out-of-frame or stop-codon sequences. Clonality was calculated as one minus the Shannon entropy normalized by the log of the number of unique productive sequences. Clones differing between time points or between blood and tumor were identified by Fisher's exact test with Benjamini-Hochberg correction at adjusted p below 0.01. In its TCRdb copy, this immuneACCESS table keeps in-frame sequences only and misses some clones. Where compared with another copy, unresolved V genes explain less than half of these, and the others have no known cause. The V and J calls and clone size were taken over from that table, and D and trimming were inferred from the DNA. For this sample there are 45,000 or so clones; roughly 90% appear just once. The ten largest clones add up to roughly 25% of the sample.

What the time point label conveys for this sample: pretreatment peripheral blood. The Qiagen DNeasy Blood extraction kit was used to purify genomic DNA from total PBMCs and tumor samples. Collected pretreatment and during treatment, PBMCs were isolated and stored as previously described. From the germline V gene, CDR1 is SGHTA and CDR2 is FQGNSA. V loses 0 bases, J loses 5 bases, and the germline ends lie 13 bases apart. The CDR3 runs 15 residues from the cysteine to the phenylalanine. Just the 45-base CDR3 DNA is kept, in frame starting at base 1. For this clone: Its antigen target is currently unknown. No base-level quality is on record; no much larger clone is a single base apart.

The receptor's source is a donor aged 40 or over with urothelial cancer. The chain couples TRBV7-2 to TRBJ1-1; no confident D gene assignment can be made. This specimen was PBMCs, taken around atezolizumab (anti-PD-L1) treatment. For the CDR3, the sequence is CASSLALGSSTEAFF. The nucleotide sequence is given as TGTGCCAGCAGCTTAGCCCTGGGGAGCTCTACTGAAGCTTTCTTT.